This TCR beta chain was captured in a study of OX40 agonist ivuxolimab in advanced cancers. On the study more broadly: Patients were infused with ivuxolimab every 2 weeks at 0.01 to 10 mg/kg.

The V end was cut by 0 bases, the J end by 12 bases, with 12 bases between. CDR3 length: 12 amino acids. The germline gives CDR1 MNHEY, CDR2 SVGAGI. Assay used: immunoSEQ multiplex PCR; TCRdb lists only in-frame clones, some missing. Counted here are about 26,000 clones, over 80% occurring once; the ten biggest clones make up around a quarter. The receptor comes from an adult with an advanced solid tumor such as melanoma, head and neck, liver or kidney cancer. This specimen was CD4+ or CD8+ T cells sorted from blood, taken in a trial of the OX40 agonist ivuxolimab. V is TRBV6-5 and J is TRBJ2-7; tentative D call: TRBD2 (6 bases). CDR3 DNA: TGTGCCAGCAGTTACTCGCGGAGGGGATGGTACTTC. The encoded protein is CASSYSRRGWYF.